The entry below describes one T cell receptor beta chain. TCRdb re-analysed the reads in MiXCR, keeping a single row per CDR3 protein. The sample yields about 230,000 distinct CDR3 sequences, under 25% seen once. The sample belongs to a study of T cell repertoires in cytomegalovirus infection. In germline, CDR1 is SGHVS, CDR2 FQNEAQ. The CDR3 contains 14 residues. V was clipped by 4 bases and J by 7 bases, with 11 bases between them. The sequence came from a human donor in good health (CMV status not recorded). Some clones in this sample may be carry-over from other donors' samples. The chain is built from TRBV7-8 and TRBJ1-6, with no clear D. The sequenced material came from CD8+ T cells from PBMCs. CDR3 DNA sequence: TGTGCCAGCAGCTCCTTAGGCCCAAATTCACCCCTCCACTTT. It specifies CASSSLGPNSPLHF.